This TCR beta chain stems from a study of OX40 agonist ivuxolimab in advanced cancers. The V end was cut by 1 base, the J end by 5 bases, with 3 bases between. Germline CDR1 is MNHEY and CDR2 is SMNVEV (reference sequence). CDR3 size: 11 residues. Notes on the study in general: At 0.1 to 3.0 mg/kg and by week 6, clonal expansion occurred in CD4+ and CD8+ blood T cells.

Turning to this clone: Its target is unknown.

Clones were read by immunoSEQ multiplex PCR, and TCRdb kept only the in-frame ones, dropping some. The table shows 25,000 to 30,000 clones, with less than 90% occurring only once. This receptor was obtained from an adult with an advanced solid tumor such as melanoma, head and neck, liver or kidney cancer. The rearrangement uses TRBV27 and TRBJ2-7; the D is unclear. The specimen was CD4+ or CD8+ T cells sorted from blood, collected in a trial of the OX40 agonist ivuxolimab. As DNA, the CDR3 is TGTGCCAGCAGTTTATTTGACGAGCAGTACTTC. Translated, it gives CASSLFDEQYF.